Listed here are 27 T cell receptor beta chains from one sample, sequenced in a study of T cell repertoires in cytomegalovirus infection. TCRdb reprocessed the reads with MiXCR, giving one entry per CDR3 protein. The table lists 350,000 to 400,000 distinct CDR3 sequences, approximately 35% of them singletons. The antigens these receptors bind are not known. Sequenced here: cultured PBMCs, sampled from culture after CMV antigen stimulation. The receptors derive from a human donor in good health (CMV status not recorded). Some clones in this sample may be carry-over from other donors' samples.

The CDR3 sequence: CASSSPPGGGLTDTQYF. CDR3 coding DNA: TGTGCCAGTAGTAGTCCTCCGGGAGGGGGCCTCACAGATACGCAGTATTTT. This sequence joins TRBV19 and TRBJ2-3, with a weak D call TRBD2 (8 bases). V was shortened by 4 bases and J by 2 bases, with 19 bases between the two germline ends. Germline CDR1 LNHDA, CDR2 SQIVND (reference sequence). This CDR3 is built from 17 residues. Looking up the rest from reference TRBV19 and TRBJ2-3 gives the full variable domain: DGGITQSPKYLFRKEGQNVTLSCEQNLNHDAMYWYRQDPGQGLRLIYYSQIVNDFQKGDIAEGYSVSREKKESFPLTVTSAQKNPTAFYLCASSSPPGGGLTDTQYFGPGTRLTVL.

There are many counts of this clonotype. The rearrangement links TRBV4-3 to TRBJ1-1, with D perhaps matching TRBD1 (6 bases). This CDR3 spans 14 amino acids. Trimming took 3 bases from V and 1 from J, leaving 9 bases between them. Germline CDR1 and CDR2: LGHNA and YSLEER. CDR3 sequence reads: CASSQEQGNTEAFF. CDR3 nucleotides: TGCGCCAGCAGCCAGGAACAGGGGAACACTGAAGCTTTCTTT.

This clonotype was found a few times. This chain links TRBV7-2 with TRBJ2-2; TRBD1 is a possible D gene (6 bases). This CDR3 spans 16 amino acids. V dropped 2 bases and J dropped 0 bases, with 10 bases sitting between them. Germline V gene lookup returns CDR1 SGHTA and CDR2 FQGNSA. The CDR3 loop is CASSLYGQTNTGELFF. The CDR3 region has the DNA TGTGCCAGCAGCTTATATGGACAGACGAACACCGGGGAGCTGTTTTTT.

This clonotype is a singleton in its sample. In this CDR3 the conserved last residue, phenylalanine or tryptophan, is missing, so a read error is likely. The chain joins TRBV4-3 to TRBJ2-1; no clear D. The CDR3 runs to 20 residues. Germline CDR1 and CDR2: LGHNA and YSLEER. V dropped 2 bases and J dropped 0 bases, with 23 bases sitting between them. The CDR3 here is CASSQYAGPLGIGSYNEQFL. DNA of the CDR3: TGCGCCAGCAGCCAATACGCCGGGCCCCTTGGGATAGGCTCCTACAATGAGCAGTTCTTA.

This clonotype has ten or more counts. The chain uses TRBV4-1 and TRBJ2-3; D gene ambiguous. V shed 1 base and J shed 5 bases, with 7 bases lying between them. This CDR3 region has 13 residues. Germline V CDR1 and CDR2: MGHRA, YSYEKL. The DNA of the CDR3 is TGCGCCAGCAGCCAAGTTCCTAGAGATACGCAGTATTTT. This gives the protein CASSQVPRDTQYF.

This clonotype showed up just a few times. CDR3 amino acids: CASSFITDQETQYF. The CDR3 nucleotides read TGTGCCAGCAGTTTTATAACAGACCAAGAGACCCAGTACTTC. This chain joins TRBV28 and TRBJ2-5; D is ambiguous. Germline loops: CDR1 MDHEN, CDR2 SYDVKM. CDR3 length equals 14 residues. V lost 3 bases and J lost 0, with 8 bases in between.

The chain carries TRBV28 and TRBJ2-1; D is tentatively TRBD1 or TRBD2 (6 bases each). This CDR3 spans 16 amino acids. In germline, CDR1 is MDHEN, CDR2 SYDVKM. V was clipped by 2 bases and J by 9 bases, with 20 bases between them. The CDR3: CASSLISGGRILEQFF. CDR3 nucleotide sequence: TGTGCCAGCAGTTTAATTAGTGGGGGGCGAATCCTTGAGCAGTTCTTC.

The chain has TRBV27 and TRBJ1-1, with a possible D match to TRBD1 (6 bases). Trimming cost V 5 bases and J 1 base, with 11 bases left between them. Germline V gene sequence: CDR1 MNHEY, CDR2 SMNVEV (reference sequence). The CDR3 consists of 14 residues. As DNA, the CDR3 is TGTGCCAGCAGTGGGACAAATTCGAACACTGAAGCTTTCTTT. It is translated as CASSGTNSNTEAFF.

This clonotype appeared a few times. The genes are TRBV7-2 and TRBJ1-2; 7 bases fit TRBD1. V lost 1 base to trimming and J lost 4 bases; unmatched junction nucleotides: 12. The CDR3 spans 17 residues. Germline V gene data show CDR1 as SGHTA and CDR2 as FQGNSA. This chain's CDR3 is CASSLVGGSGGAYGYTF. The DNA of the CDR3 is TGTGCCAGCAGCTTAGTCGGGGGTTCAGGGGGTGCCTATGGCTACACCTTC.

This clonotype occurred a few times. This chain connects TRBV6-6 to TRBJ2-1; D is unresolved. The CDR3 is 17 amino acids. Trimming cost V 0 bases and J 5 bases, with 17 bases left between them. The germline V gene has CDR1 MNHNY and CDR2 SVGAGI (reference sequence). The CDR3 protein is CASSYSLRFSSHNEQFF. CDR3 in DNA: TGTGCCAGCAGTTACTCTCTCAGGTTTTCTTCTCACAATGAGCAGTTCTTC.

V usage is TRBV7-9 and J usage is TRBJ2-7; D unresolved. The germline CDR1 and CDR2 sequences are SEHNR and FQNEAQ (reference sequence). V lost 2 bases and J 3 bases, leaving 8 bases between the germline ends. This CDR3 spans 13 amino acids. The CDR3 here is CASSLISGYEQYV. CDR3 coding DNA: TGTGCCAGCAGCTTAATATCCGGCTACGAGCAGTACGTC.

The CDR3 sequence: CASSGGTGEETQYF. The CDR3 DNA reads as TGTGCCAGCAGTGGCGGGACAGGGGAAGAGACCCAGTACTTC. The chain joins TRBV12-3 or TRBV12-4 to TRBJ2-5; 10 nucleotides line up with TRBD1. V shed 5 bases and J 3 bases; nucleotides not matched to a gene: 3. The CDR3 is 14 amino acids.

This clonotype has only a few counts. This chain links TRBV4-1 with TRBJ1-1; 8 bases are a match to TRBD1. J was trimmed by 3 bases and V by 4 bases; bases with no gene match: 4. The CDR3 covers 14 residues. Germline CDR1 reads MGHRA; CDR2 reads YSYEKL. The CDR3 DNA reads as TGCGCCAGCAGCCTCGACAGGGGATACACTGAAGCTTTCTTT. Protein product: CASSLDRGYTEAFF.

This clonotype was observed once. J is TRBJ2-5 and V is TRBV29-1; 8 bases fit TRBD2. The CDR3 runs 16 residues. After removal of 6 bases from V and 0 bases from J, the junction contained 12 bases not matched to a gene. CDR1 SQVTM and CDR2 ANQGSEA come from the germline V gene. The chain's CDR3 is CSVVGSLLADQETQYF. The CDR3 DNA sequence: TGCAGCGTCGTCGGGAGCCTACTAGCGGACCAAGAGACCCAGTACTTC. The whole variable domain, filled in from reference TRBV29-1 and TRBJ2-5, reads SAVISQKPSRDICQRGTSLTIQCQVDSQVTMMFWYRQQPGQSLTLIATANQGSEATYESGFVIDKFPISRPNLTFSTLTVSNMSPEDSSIYLCSVVGSLLADQETQYFGPGTRLLVL.

This clonotype was seen more than once but under ten times. The chain is built from TRBV7-2 and TRBJ2-1; the D gene is possibly TRBD1 (6 bases). V was trimmed by 5 bases and J by 9 bases, leaving 14 bases between them. CDR3 size: 13 residues. Germline CDR1 reads SGHTA; CDR2 reads FQGNSA. The CDR3 DNA reads as TGTGCCAGCAGCCCTCCGGACAGTATTGAGCAGTTCTTC. It translates to CASSPPDSIEQFF.

Only a few counts were recorded for this clonotype. The rearrangement links TRBV19 to TRBJ2-1, with no clear D. The germline CDR1 and CDR2 sequences are LNHDA and SQIVND (reference sequence). The CDR3 is 16 residues long. Trimming pared 5 bases from V and 0 bases from J, leaving 14 bases between. CDR3 nucleotide sequence: TGTGCCAGTAGTGTTGTAGCTTGGAGCTCCTACAATGAGCAGTTCTTC. Protein: CASSVVAWSSYNEQFF.

This rearrangement joins TRBV4-3 to TRBJ1-2, with a possible D match to TRBD1 (5 bases). This CDR3 comprises 15 residues. The germline V gene encodes CDR1 LGHNA and CDR2 YSLEER. The ends were cut back, 1 base at V and 6 bases at J, with 15 bases in the middle. The CDR3 DNA reads TGCGCCAGCAGCCAAGTGGTGGGGGTTCAGGATGGCTACACCTTC. Translation gives CASSQVVGVQDGYTF.

This clonotype was observed a handful of times. The genes are TRBV5-4 and TRBJ2-3; 13 bases are shared with TRBD2. V lost 1 base and J lost 11; bases outside the gene matches: 13. Germline V gene lookup returns CDR1 SGHNT and CDR2 YYREEE (reference sequence). The CDR3 extends over 17 amino acids. CDR3 DNA: TGTGCCAGCAGCTTGACGGAAAGGACTAGCGGGAGATCAAGGCAGTATTTT. It is translated as CASSLTERTSGRSRQYF.

This clonotype was observed a few times. V and J are TRBV11-2 and TRBJ2-5; a weak D match, TRBD2 (5 bases). The CDR3 has 14 amino acids. V was clipped by 0 bases and J by 5 bases, with 10 bases between them. Germline V gene sequence: CDR1 SGHAT, CDR2 FQNNGV. The CDR3: CASSLDSVWETQYF. CDR3 sequence (DNA): TGTGCCAGCAGCTTAGATAGCGTTTGGGAGACCCAGTACTTC.

The chain has TRBV30 and TRBJ1-5, with D perhaps matching TRBD1 (6 bases). This CDR3 has 13 residues. Trimming removed 3 bases at V and 4 bases at J, with 10 bases between. The V gene's germline CDR1 is GTSNPN and CDR2 SVGIG (reference sequence). The CDR3 DNA reads TGTGCCTGGAGCCCAGGGGTAAATCAGCCCCAGCATTTT. Its translation: CAWSPGVNQPQHF.

In this sample, this clonotype turned up many times. The chain carries TRBV7-2 and TRBJ2-7, with TRBD1 matching 11 bases. Trimming cost V 3 bases and J 6 bases; bases outside gene matches: 1. In germline, CDR1 is SGHTA, CDR2 FQGNSA. The CDR3 is made up of 13 amino acids. CDR3 sequence (DNA): TGTGCCAGCAGCTTGGACAGGGGGCGCGAGCAGTACTTC. It codes for CASSLDRGREQYF.

The gene calls are TRBV7-2 and TRBJ1-5; tentative D call: TRBD1 (6 bases). V gave up 1 base and J gave up 10 bases, with 17 bases separating them. CDR1 and CDR2 (germline): SGHTA, FQGNSA. The length of the CDR3 is 15 residues. The CDR3 sequence: CASSLVGSGVRPQHF. As DNA, the CDR3 is TGTGCCAGCAGCTTAGTGGGGTCAGGGGTAAGACCCCAGCATTTT.

The chain joins TRBV12-3 or TRBV12-4 to TRBJ2-1; 9 bases align to TRBD1. The CDR3 covers 15 residues. The V gene end was trimmed by 4 bases and the J gene end by 3 bases; junction bases not matched to a gene: 4. The CDR3 DNA reads TGTGCCAGCAGTTCGGAGGACAGGGGCTACAATGAGCAGTTCTTC. This codes for CASSSEDRGYNEQFF.

This clonotype was seen a few times. The CDR3 sequence is CASSPPGAGYTF. CDR3 DNA sequence: TGTGCCAGCTCACCACCAGGGGCCGGCTACACCTTC. The chain carries TRBV18 and TRBJ1-2; a possible D gene is TRBD1 (5 bases). Germline V lookup: CDR1 KGHSH, CDR2 LQKENI. Trimming stripped 0 bases from V and 8 bases from J, with 7 bases between. The length of the CDR3 is 12 residues.

This clonotype was recorded many times. The chain's CDR3 is CASSLGDSPNQPQHF. The CDR3 nucleotides read TGTGCCAGCAGCTTGGGAGACAGTCCCAATCAGCCCCAGCATTTT. This rearrangement joins TRBV7-2 to TRBJ1-5; possible D gene TRBD1, 5 bases. Per germline, CDR1 SGHTA and CDR2 FQGNSA. This CDR3 spans 15 amino acids. The V and J ends lost 3 bases and 3 bases respectively, with 12 bases between them.

The chain employs TRBV7-3 and TRBJ1-6; the D gene is possibly TRBD1 (6 bases). V shed 5 bases and J shed 8 bases, with 16 bases lying between them. The CDR3 spans 15 residues. CDR1 is SGHTA and CDR2 is FQGTGA in the germline V gene. CDR3 residues: CASSTHRAKDSPLHF. The CDR3, as DNA: TGTGCCAGCAGCACACACAGGGCTAAGGATTCACCCCTCCACTTT.

The chain is built from TRBV29-1 and TRBJ1-1, with a possible D match to TRBD1 (6 bases). Germline loops: CDR1 SQVTM, CDR2 ANQGSEA. The CDR3 totals 13 residues. V was cut by 6 bases and J by 3 bases, with 14 bases left in between. CDR3 DNA: TGCAGCGTGAGGGGACATTTGGACACTGAAGCTTTCTTT. Translated, it gives CSVRGHLDTEAFF.